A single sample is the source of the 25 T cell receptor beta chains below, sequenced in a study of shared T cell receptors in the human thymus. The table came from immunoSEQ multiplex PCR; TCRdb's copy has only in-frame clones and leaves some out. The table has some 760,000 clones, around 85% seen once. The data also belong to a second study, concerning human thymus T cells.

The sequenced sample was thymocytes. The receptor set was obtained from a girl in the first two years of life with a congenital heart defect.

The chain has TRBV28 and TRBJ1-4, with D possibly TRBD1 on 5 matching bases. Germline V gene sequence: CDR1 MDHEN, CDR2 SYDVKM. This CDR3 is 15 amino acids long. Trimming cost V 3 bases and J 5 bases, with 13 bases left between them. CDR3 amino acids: CASSFSGERNEKLFF. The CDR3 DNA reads TGTGCCAGCAGTTTTTCGGGGGAGAGAAATGAAAAACTGTTTTTT.

CDR3 sequence: CASTFLEGENTGELFF. CDR3 DNA: TGCGCCAGCACCTTTTTGGAAGGGGAGAACACCGGGGAGCTGTTTTTT. This chain links TRBV5-1 with TRBJ2-2; TRBD1 is a possible D gene (5 bases). Trimming removed 6 bases from V and 1 base from J, with 16 bases in between. Germline loops: CDR1 SGHRS, CDR2 YFSETQ. This CDR3 region has 16 residues.

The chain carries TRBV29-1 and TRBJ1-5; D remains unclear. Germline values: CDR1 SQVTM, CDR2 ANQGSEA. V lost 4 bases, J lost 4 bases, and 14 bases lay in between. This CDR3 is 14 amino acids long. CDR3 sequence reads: CSVANSTTNQPQHF. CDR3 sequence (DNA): TGCAGCGTTGCGAATAGCACCACAAATCAGCCCCAGCATTTT.

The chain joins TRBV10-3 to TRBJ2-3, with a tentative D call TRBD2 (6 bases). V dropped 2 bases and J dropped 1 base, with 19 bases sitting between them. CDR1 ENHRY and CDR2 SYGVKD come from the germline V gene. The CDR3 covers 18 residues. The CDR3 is CAISEPRVGGVGTDTQYF. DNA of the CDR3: TGTGCCATCAGTGAGCCCCGGGTCGGAGGGGTCGGCACAGATACGCAGTATTTT.

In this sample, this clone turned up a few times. The CDR3 nucleotides are TGCGCCAGCAGCCAAGGGGGGGGAAAGGACTACGAGCAGTACTTC. Translated: CASSQGGGKDYEQYF. V usage is TRBV4-1 and J usage is TRBJ2-7; 7 positions agree with TRBD2. Germline CDR1 reads MGHRA; CDR2 reads YSYEKL. The length of the CDR3 is 15 residues. After removal of 1 base from V and 3 bases from J, the junction contained 6 bases not matched to a gene.

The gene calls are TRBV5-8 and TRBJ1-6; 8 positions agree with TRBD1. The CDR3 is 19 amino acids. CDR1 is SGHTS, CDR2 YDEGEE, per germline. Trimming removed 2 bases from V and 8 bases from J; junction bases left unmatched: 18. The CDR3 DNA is TGTGCCAGCAGCTTACAGGGGAATCCGGAGACAGGGGTACATTCACCCCTCCACTTT. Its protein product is CASSLQGNPETGVHSPLHF.

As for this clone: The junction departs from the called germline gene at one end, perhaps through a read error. The CDR3: CASSLDPRHEQFF. The DNA for the CDR3 is TGTGCTAGCAGCTTAGATCCTAGACATGAGCAGTTCTTC. The chain links TRBV7-7 to TRBJ2-1; D remains ambiguous. The CDR3 totals 13 residues. Germline loops: CDR1 SSHAT, CDR2 FNYEAQ (reference sequence).

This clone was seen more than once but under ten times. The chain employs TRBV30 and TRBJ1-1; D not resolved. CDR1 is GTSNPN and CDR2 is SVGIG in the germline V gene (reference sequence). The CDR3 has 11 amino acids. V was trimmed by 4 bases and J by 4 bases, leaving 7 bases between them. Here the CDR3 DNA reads TGTGCCTGGACCCCTGTCACTGAAGCTTTCTTT. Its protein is CAWTPVTEAFF.

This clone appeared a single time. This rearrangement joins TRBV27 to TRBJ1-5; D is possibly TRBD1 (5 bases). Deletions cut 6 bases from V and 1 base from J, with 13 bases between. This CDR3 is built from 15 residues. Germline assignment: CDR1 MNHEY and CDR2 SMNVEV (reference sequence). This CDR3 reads CASRVSQGSNQPQHF. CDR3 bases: TGTGCCAGCAGGGTGAGTCAGGGCAGCAATCAGCCCCAGCATTTT.

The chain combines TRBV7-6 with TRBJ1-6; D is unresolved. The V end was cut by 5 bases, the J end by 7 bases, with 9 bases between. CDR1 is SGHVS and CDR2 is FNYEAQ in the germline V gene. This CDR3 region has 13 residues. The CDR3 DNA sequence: TGTGCCAGCAGCCCAGGCAGGAATTCACCCCTCCACTTT. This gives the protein CASSPGRNSPLHF. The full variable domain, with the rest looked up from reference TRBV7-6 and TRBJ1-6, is GAGVSQSPRYKVTKRGQDVALRCDPISGHVSLYWYRQALGQGPEFLTYFNYEAQQDKSGLPNDRFSAERPEGSISTLTIQRTEQRDSAMYRCASSPGRNSPLHFGNGTRLTVT.

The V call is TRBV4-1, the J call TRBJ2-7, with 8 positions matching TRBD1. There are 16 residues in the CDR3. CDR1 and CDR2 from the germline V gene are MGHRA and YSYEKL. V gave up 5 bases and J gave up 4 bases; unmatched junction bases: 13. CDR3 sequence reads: CASSARTGQGDYEQYF. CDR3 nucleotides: TGCGCCAGCAGCGCTCGAACAGGACAGGGTGATTACGAGCAGTACTTC.

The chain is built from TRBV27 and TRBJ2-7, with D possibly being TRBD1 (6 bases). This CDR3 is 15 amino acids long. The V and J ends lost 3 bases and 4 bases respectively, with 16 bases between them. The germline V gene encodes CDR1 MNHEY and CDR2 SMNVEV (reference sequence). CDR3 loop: CASSLTRDILYEQYF. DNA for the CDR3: TGTGCCAGCAGTTTGACAAGGGACATTCTGTACGAGCAGTACTTC.

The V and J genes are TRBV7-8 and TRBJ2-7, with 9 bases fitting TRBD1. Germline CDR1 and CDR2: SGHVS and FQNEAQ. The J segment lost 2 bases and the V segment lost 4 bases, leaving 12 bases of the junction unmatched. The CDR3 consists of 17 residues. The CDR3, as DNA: TGTGCCAGCAGCTCCAGAAAACAGGGGGCTATGACCTACGAGCAGTACTTC. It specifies CASSSRKQGAMTYEQYF.

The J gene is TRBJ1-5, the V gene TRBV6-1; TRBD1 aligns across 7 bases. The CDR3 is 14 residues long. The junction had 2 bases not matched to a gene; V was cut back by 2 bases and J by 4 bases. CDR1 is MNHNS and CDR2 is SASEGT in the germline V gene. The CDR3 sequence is CASSESGGNQPQHF. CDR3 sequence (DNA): TGTGCCAGCAGTGAATCAGGGGGAAATCAGCCCCAGCATTTT.

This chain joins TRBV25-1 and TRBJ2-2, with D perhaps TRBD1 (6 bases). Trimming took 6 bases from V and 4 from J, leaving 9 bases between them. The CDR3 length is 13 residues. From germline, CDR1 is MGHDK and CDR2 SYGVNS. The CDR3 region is CASRQGITGELFF. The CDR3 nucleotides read TGTGCCAGCAGGCAGGGGATCACCGGGGAGCTGTTTTTT. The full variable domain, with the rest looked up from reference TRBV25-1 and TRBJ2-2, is EADIYQTPRYLVIGTGKKITLECSQTMGHDKMYWYQQDPGMELHLIHYSYGVNSTEKGDLSSESTVSRIRTEHFPLTLESARPSHTSQYLCASRQGITGELFFGEGSRLTVL.

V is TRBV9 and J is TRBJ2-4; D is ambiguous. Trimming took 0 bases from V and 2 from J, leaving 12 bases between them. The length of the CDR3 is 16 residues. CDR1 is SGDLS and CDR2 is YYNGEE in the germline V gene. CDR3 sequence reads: CASSVEEHASKNIQYF. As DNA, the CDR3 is TGTGCCAGCAGCGTAGAGGAGCATGCATCCAAAAACATTCAGTACTTC.

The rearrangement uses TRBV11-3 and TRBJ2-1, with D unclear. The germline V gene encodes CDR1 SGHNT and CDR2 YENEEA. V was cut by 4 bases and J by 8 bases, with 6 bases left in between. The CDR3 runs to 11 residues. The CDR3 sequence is CASSSHYEQFF. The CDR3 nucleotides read TGTGCCAGCAGCTCCCATTATGAGCAGTTCTTC.

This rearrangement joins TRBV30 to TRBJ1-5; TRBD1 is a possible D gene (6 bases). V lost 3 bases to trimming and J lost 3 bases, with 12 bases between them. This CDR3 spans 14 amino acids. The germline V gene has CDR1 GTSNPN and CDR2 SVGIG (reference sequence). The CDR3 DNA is TGTGCCTGGAGCCAACAGGGCCCCAATCAGCCCCAGCATTTT. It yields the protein CAWSQQGPNQPQHF.

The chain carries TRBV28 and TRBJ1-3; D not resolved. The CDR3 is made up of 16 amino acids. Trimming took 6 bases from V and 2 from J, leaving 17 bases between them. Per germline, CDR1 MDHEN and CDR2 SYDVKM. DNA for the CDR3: TGTGCCAGCAGGGATTACCTGCGGAGACCTGGAAACACCATATATTTT. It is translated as CASRDYLRRPGNTIYF.

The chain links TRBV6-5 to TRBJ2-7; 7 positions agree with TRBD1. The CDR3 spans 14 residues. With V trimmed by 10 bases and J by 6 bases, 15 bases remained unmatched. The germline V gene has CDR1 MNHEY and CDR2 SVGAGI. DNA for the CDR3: TGTGCCACGGTCCCCAACAGGGGCCCGGGCGAGCAGTACTTC. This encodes CATVPNRGPGEQYF.

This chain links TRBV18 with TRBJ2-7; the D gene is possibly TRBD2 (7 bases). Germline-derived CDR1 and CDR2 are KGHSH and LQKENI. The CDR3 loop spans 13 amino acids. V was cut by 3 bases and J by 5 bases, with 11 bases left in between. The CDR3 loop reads CASSPWGGHEQYF. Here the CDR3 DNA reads TGTGCCAGCTCACCTTGGGGGGGGCACGAGCAGTACTTC. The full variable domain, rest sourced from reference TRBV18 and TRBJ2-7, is NAGVMQNPRHLVRRRGQEARLRCSPMKGHSHVYWYRQLPEEGLKFMVYLQKENIIDESGMPKERFSAEFPKEGPSILRIQQVVRGDSAAYFCASSPWGGHEQYFGPGTRLTVT.

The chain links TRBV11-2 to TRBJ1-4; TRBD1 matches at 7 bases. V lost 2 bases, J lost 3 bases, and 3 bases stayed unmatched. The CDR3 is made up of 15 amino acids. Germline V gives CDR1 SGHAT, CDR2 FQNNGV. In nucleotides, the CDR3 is TGTGCCAGCAGCTTAAAGGGGACAGCTAATGAAAAACTGTTTTTT. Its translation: CASSLKGTANEKLFF.

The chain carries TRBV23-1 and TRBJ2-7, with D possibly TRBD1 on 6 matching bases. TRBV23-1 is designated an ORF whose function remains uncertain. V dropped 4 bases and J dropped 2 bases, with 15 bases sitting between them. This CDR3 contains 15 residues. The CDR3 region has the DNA TGCGCCAGCAGTCCAGTGACAGGTTTTCCCTACGAGCAGTACTTC. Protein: CASSPVTGFPYEQYF.

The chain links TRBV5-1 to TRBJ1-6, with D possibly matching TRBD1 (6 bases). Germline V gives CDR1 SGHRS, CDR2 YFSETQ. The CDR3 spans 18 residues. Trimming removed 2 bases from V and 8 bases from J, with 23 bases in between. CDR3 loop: CASSFGGPLDILDSPLHF. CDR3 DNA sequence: TGCGCCAGCAGCTTTGGGGGCCCTCTTGATATATTAGATTCACCCCTCCACTTT.

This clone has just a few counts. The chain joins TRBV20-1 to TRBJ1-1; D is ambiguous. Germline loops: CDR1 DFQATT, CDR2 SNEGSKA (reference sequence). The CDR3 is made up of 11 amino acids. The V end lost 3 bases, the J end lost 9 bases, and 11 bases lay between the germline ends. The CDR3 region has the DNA TGCAGTGCTAGGGCTCGGGTGAAAGCTTTCTTT. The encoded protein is CSARARVKAFF.